These 22 T cell receptor beta chains share one sample of origin, sequenced in a study of blood T cell repertoires in COVID-19. Using immunoSEQ multiplex PCR, the repertoire was profiled, and TCRdb retains in-frame clones only, with some absent. This sample has fewer than 250,000 clones; around four fifths occur once, and the top ten carry 2% to 3%. Sequencing was performed on peripheral blood. These receptors all come from a woman between 40 and 50 years old with active or convalescent COVID-19.

The CDR3 coding sequence is TGTGCCAGCAGTGAAGAGAGGTCCAGGGGACCCCTCCACTTT. The encoded protein is CASSEERSRGPLHF. V and J are TRBV2 and TRBJ1-6, with D perhaps matching TRBD1 (6 bases). The CDR3 is 14 amino acids. V was clipped by 1 base and J by 12 bases, with 13 bases between them. The germline V gene has CDR1 SNHLY and CDR2 FYNNEI.

This clone is a singleton in its sample. V usage is TRBV5-5 and J usage is TRBJ1-2; D is ambiguous. Looked up from germline, CDR1 is SGHKS and CDR2 is YYEKEE (reference sequence). V lost 4 bases, J lost 2 bases, and 6 bases lay in between. The CDR3 spans 12 residues. The CDR3 nucleotides read TGTGCCAGCAGCCTAACCAACTATGGCTACACCTTC. This encodes CASSLTNYGYTF.

The V and J genes are TRBV5-1 and TRBJ1-1; D perhaps matches TRBD1 (6 bases). This CDR3 contains 15 residues. CDR1 SGHRS and CDR2 YFSETQ come from the germline V gene. Trimming removed 4 bases from V and 3 bases from J, with 16 bases in between. CDR3 sequence: CASSPMGADDTEAFF. CDR3 DNA sequence: TGCGCCAGCAGCCCCATGGGGGCCGACGACACTGAAGCTTTCTTT.

The chain recombines TRBV27 with TRBJ2-1, with 8 bases fitting TRBD1. The junction had 12 bases not matched to a gene; V was cut back by 4 bases and J by 4 bases. This CDR3 has 17 amino acids. From germline, CDR1 is MNHEY and CDR2 SMNVEV (reference sequence). The CDR3 here is CASSSFSGTGLYNEQFF. In DNA, the CDR3 is TGTGCCAGCAGTTCATTCTCCGGGACAGGACTTTACAATGAGCAGTTCTTC.

The J gene is TRBJ2-3, the V gene TRBV19, with TRBD1 identical over 7 bases. The CDR3 covers 15 residues. V dropped 5 bases and J dropped 2; count of bases not matched to a gene: 7. From germline, CDR1 is LNHDA and CDR2 SQIVND (reference sequence). The CDR3 DNA reads TGTGCCAGTAGTCCCCGAGGGGGCGTCACAGATACGCAGTATTTT. Translation gives CASSPRGGVTDTQYF. Full variable domain (outside the CDR3, taken from reference TRBV19 and TRBJ2-3): DGGITQSPKYLFRKEGQNVTLSCEQNLNHDAMYWYRQDPGQGLRLIYYSQIVNDFQKGDIAEGYSVSREKKESFPLTVTSAQKNPTAFYLCASSPRGGVTDTQYFGPGTRLTVL.

The rearrangement uses TRBV3-1 (or the pseudogene TRBV3-2) and TRBJ2-7, with a tentative D call TRBD2 (5 bases). V was pared by 4 bases and J by 4 bases, with 14 bases between. There are 14 residues in the CDR3. Per germline, CDR1 LGHDT and CDR2 YNNKEL (reference sequence). The CDR3: CASSPGSGLYEQYF. CDR3 bases: TGTGCCAGCAGCCCAGGCTCAGGACTTTACGAGCAGTACTTC.

This clone occurred once. The rearrangement joins TRBV7-9 to TRBJ1-2; D is perhaps TRBD1 (6 bases). V was pared by 5 bases and J by 0 bases, with 10 bases between. This CDR3 contains 14 residues. CDR1 SEHNR and CDR2 FQNEAQ come from the germline V gene (reference sequence). As DNA, the CDR3 is TGTGCCAGCAGCCCAGGGGAAGCTAACTATGGCTACACCTTC. Its translation: CASSPGEANYGYTF.

This chain joins TRBV19 and TRBJ2-3, with TRBD1 as a possible D gene (7 bases). The germline V gene has CDR1 LNHDA and CDR2 SQIVND (reference sequence). This CDR3 comprises 15 residues. V was pared by 5 bases and J by 4 bases, with 16 bases between. For the CDR3, the DNA is TGTGCCAGTAGTGGGGGTAGCAGGGGGGCAGATACGCAGTATTTT. This sequence encodes CASSGGSRGADTQYF.

The chain employs TRBV10-1 and TRBJ1-1, with D perhaps TRBD1 (5 bases). Germline V gives CDR1 WNHNN, CDR2 SYGVQD (reference sequence). The V gene lost 3 bases and the J gene lost 1 base, with 21 bases spanning the gap. The CDR3 is 18 residues long. CDR3 loop: CASSEPNRGGWGNTEAFF. CDR3 nucleotides: TGCGCCAGCAGTGAACCGAATAGGGGTGGCTGGGGGAACACTGAAGCTTTCTTT.

The V gene is TRBV19, the J gene TRBJ2-2, with 8 bases aligning to TRBD2. This CDR3 comprises 19 residues. V shed 2 bases and J 1 base; nucleotides not matched to a gene: 12. CDR1 and CDR2 (germline): LNHDA, SQIVND (reference sequence). The CDR3 DNA is TGTGCCAGTAGTATACGGGGCGTCCTCCTAGCGGGGAACACCGGGGAGCTGTTTTTT. Its protein is CASSIRGVLLAGNTGELFF.

This chain connects TRBV7-2 to TRBJ1-1; no definite D call. The CDR3 spans 13 residues. CDR1 and CDR2 from the germline V gene are SGHTA and FQGNSA. Trimming pared 4 bases from V and 1 base from J, leaving 7 bases between. The chain's CDR3 is CASSYRSNTEAFF. In DNA, the CDR3 is TGTGCCAGCAGCTACAGATCGAACACTGAAGCTTTCTTT.

V is TRBV4-1 and J is TRBJ1-6; D gene ambiguous. Trimming took 0 bases from V and 8 from J, leaving 5 bases between them. The CDR3 length is 13 residues. Germline lookup yields CDR1 MGHRA and CDR2 YSYEKL. CDR3 nucleotide sequence: TGCGCCAGCAGCCAAGACGCGGATTCACCCCTCCACTTT. Its translation is CASSQDADSPLHF.

The gene calls are TRBV5-8 and TRBJ1-1; D call uncertain. This CDR3 spans 14 amino acids. The V end lost 2 bases, the J end lost 4 bases, and 12 bases lay between the germline ends. Germline V lookup: CDR1 SGHTS, CDR2 YDEGEE. The CDR3 loop reads CASSFGKGGTEAFF. The CDR3 nucleotides read TGTGCCAGCAGCTTCGGAAAGGGAGGCACTGAAGCTTTCTTT.

The V and J genes are TRBV28 and TRBJ2-7; tentative D call: TRBD2 (6 bases). CDR1 is MDHEN, CDR2 SYDVKM, per germline. The V gene lost 4 bases and the J gene lost 3 bases, with 13 bases spanning the gap. The CDR3 is 14 residues long. The CDR3: CASSSSWRGYEQYF. The DNA of the CDR3 is TGTGCCAGCAGTTCTAGCTGGAGGGGCTACGAGCAGTACTTC.

This rearrangement joins TRBV7-8 to TRBJ1-6, with TRBD1 identical over 7 bases. The CDR3 is made up of 15 amino acids. J gave up 6 bases and V 6 bases, and 8 bases lay outside the gene matches. Germline CDR1 is SGHVS and CDR2 is FQNEAQ. The CDR3 region is CASRSNRGSNSPLHF. The CDR3 DNA is TGTGCCAGCAGGTCAAACAGGGGAAGTAATTCACCCCTCCACTTT.

This chain links TRBV5-1 with TRBJ2-7, with 7 nucleotides matching TRBD1. With V trimmed by 4 bases and J by 6 bases, 7 bases remained unmatched. Germline CDR1 reads SGHRS; CDR2 reads YFSETQ. There are 13 residues in the CDR3. CDR3 loop: CASSPIDRAEQYF. CDR3 in DNA: TGCGCCAGCAGCCCAATTGACAGGGCCGAGCAGTACTTC.

This clone was counted many times. In nucleotides, the CDR3 is TGTGCCAGCAGTAGCGGACGGTCCTACGAGCAGTACTTC. Translation: CASSSGRSYEQYF. This sequence joins TRBV6-6 and TRBJ2-7; D may be TRBD2 (5 bases). Germline V gives CDR1 MNHNY, CDR2 SVGAGI (reference sequence). V was clipped by 5 bases and J by 1 base, with 9 bases between them. This CDR3 is built from 13 residues.

The chain employs TRBV5-6 and TRBJ1-2, with D unresolved. Trimming left V 1 base short and J 0 bases short, with 4 bases between. The CDR3 length is 13 residues. From germline, CDR1 is SGHDT and CDR2 YYEEEE. As DNA, the CDR3 is TGTGCCAGCAGCTTGCGGGCTAACTATGGCTACACCTTC. Its protein is CASSLRANYGYTF.

The chain recombines TRBV24-1 with TRBJ2-3, with TRBD1 matching over 8 bases. CDR1 and CDR2 (germline): KGHDR, SFDVKD. The CDR3 has 16 residues. Trimming removed 4 bases from V and 2 bases from J; junction bases left unmatched: 7. DNA of the CDR3: TGTGCCACCAGTGAAGACAGGGGCCCCGCCACAGATACGCAGTATTTT. It codes for CATSEDRGPATDTQYF.

This clone was picked up one time. The chain's CDR3 is CATSDQAGGWETQYF. Written as DNA, the CDR3 is TGTGCCACCAGTGACCAGGCGGGCGGGTGGGAGACCCAGTACTTC. This chain links TRBV24-1 with TRBJ2-5, with a weak D call TRBD2 (5 bases). CDR1 and CDR2 from the germline V gene are KGHDR and SFDVKD. The V end was cut by 4 bases, the J end by 5 bases, with 16 bases between. The CDR3 has 15 amino acids.

The gene calls are TRBV12-3 or TRBV12-4 and TRBJ1-1, with D possibly TRBD1 on 6 matching bases. The CDR3 runs 13 residues. With 6 bases removed from V and 3 bases from J, the gap between germline ends came to 11 bases. CDR3 sequence reads: CASRYRDHTEAFF. CDR3 sequence (DNA): TGTGCCAGCAGGTACAGGGACCACACTGAAGCTTTCTTT.

This clone was counted between two and nine times. The genes are TRBV5-1 and TRBJ1-4, with 9 bases that match TRBD1. Germline V CDR1 and CDR2: SGHRS, YFSETQ. The length of the CDR3 is 15 residues. V lost 4 bases to trimming and J lost 5 bases; unmatched junction nucleotides: 6. The CDR3 DNA is TGCGCCAGCAGCCAGGACGACAGGGGGAATGAAAAACTGTTTTTT. It codes for CASSQDDRGNEKLFF.